Listed below are T cell receptor beta chains from one sample, sequenced in a study of blood T cell repertoires in COVID-19. The method was immunoSEQ multiplex PCR; TCRdb's version includes in-frame clones alone and lacks a portion of them. The sample consists of about 220,000 clones, around 82% of them appearing once. The sequenced sample consisted of peripheral blood. Every receptor here comes from a woman in her 70s with acute or convalescent COVID-19. Each CDR3 is given with its conserved first and last residue. D genes are given only for firm matches. A row's size may be missing; if present it is once, few, many or a size class.

D	V	J	size	DNA	CDR3
TRBD1	TRBV9	TRBJ2-3	.	TGTGCCAGCAGCGTCTCAGGGGGCCGTAGCACAGATACGCAGTATTTT	CASSVSGGRSTDTQYF
.	TRBV15	TRBJ1-2	.	TGTGCCACCAGCAGTGCCGAGGGCTATGGCTACACCTTC	CATSSAEGYGYTF
.	TRBV4-3	TRBJ2-5	.	TGCGCCAGCAGCCTGACTAGTTATGGTCAAGAGACCCAGTACTTC	CASSLTSYGQETQYF
TRBD2	TRBV28	TRBJ2-1	.	TGTGCCAGCAGTCTTAGCGGGGGGGCATATGAGCAGTTCTTC	CASSLSGGAYEQFF
.	TRBV7-2	TRBJ1-5	.	TGTGCCAGCAGCTTAGGACAGTGGAGCAATCAGCCCCAGCATTTT	CASSLGQWSNQPQHF
.	TRBV30	TRBJ1-2	.	TGTGCCTGGATAACAAAAACCTATGGCTACACCTTC	CAWITKTYGYTF
.	TRBV30	TRBJ1-5	few	TGTGCCTGGAGTGCTACAGCCTCGAGTCAGCCCCAGCATTTT	CAWSATASSQPQHF
.	TRBV28	TRBJ1-1	.	TGTGCCAGCAGTTTCTGGCAACGAGGTACTGAAGCTTTCTTT	CASSFWQRGTEAFF
TRBD2	TRBV5-1	TRBJ2-1	.	TGCGCCAGCAGCTTGGGTGCTAGCGGCACCTACAATGAGCAGTTCTTC	CASSLGASGTYNEQFF
.	TRBV28	TRBJ1-5	.	TGTGCCAGCAGAGCAGGGAGGATCCAGCCCCAGCATTTT	CASRAGRIQPQHF
.	TRBV11-2	TRBJ2-5	.	TGTGCCAGCAGCTTACGGGGTAGGGCGTTGGGAAGAGAGACCCAGTACTTC	CASSLRGRALGRETQYF
TRBD2	TRBV9	TRBJ2-3	.	TGTGCCAGCAGCGTAGAGGCTAGCGGGGTTTCAGATACGCAGTATTTT	CASSVEASGVSDTQYF
.	TRBV4-2	TRBJ1-5	.	TGTGCCAGCAGCCAAGAACTATCGCCTACGAGCAATCAGCCCCAGCATTTT	CASSQELSPTSNQPQHF
TRBD2	TRBV10-3	TRBJ2-5	.	TGTGCCATCAGTGGCTGGACTAGCGGGGGGCAAGAGACCCAGTACTTC	CAISGWTSGGQETQYF
TRBD1	TRBV27	TRBJ1-4	.	TGTGCCAGCAGTTTCTCCAGGGGGGAAAAACTGTTTTTT	CASSFSRGEKLFF
.	TRBV7-2	TRBJ2-7	once	TGTGCCAGCAGCTTAGGGAGCAAGCCCTACGAGCAGTACTTC	CASSLGSKPYEQYF
.	TRBV5-4	TRBJ1-2	.	TGTGCCAGCAGCTCACCCGAGGGCCGGGAGGGACGGGATGGCTACACCTTC	CASSSPEGREGRDGYTF
.	TRBV3-1/TRBV3-2	TRBJ2-3	.	TGTGCCAGCGGAGTACAAAGCAGGGTACGAGATACGCAGTATTTT	CASGVQSRVRDTQYF
TRBD2	TRBV9	TRBJ2-1	.	TGTGCCAGCAGCGTAGCTAGCGGGGGGGAGCAGTTCTTC	CASSVASGGEQFF
.	TRBV7-8	TRBJ1-4	.	TGTGCCAGCAGCTTCAATCCCACAGGGTCTAATGAAAAACTGTTTTTT	CASSFNPTGSNEKLFF
TRBD1	TRBV7-9	TRBJ1-2	.	TGTGCCAGCAGCTCCCTCTATGTTCCGGGACAGGGGGCGCCTGGCTACACCTTC	CASSSLYVPGQGAPGYTF
.	TRBV4-1	TRBJ2-5	many	TGCGCCAGCAGCCAAGGGATTGACTTCCAAGAGACCCAGTACTTC	CASSQGIDFQETQYF
.	TRBV7-2	TRBJ1-2	.	TGTGCCAGCAGCGGACGTTCGGGGAGTGGCTACACCTTC	CASSGRSGSGYTF
TRBD1	TRBV11-1	TRBJ2-5	.	TGTGCCAGCAGCTCGGGACAGCCACCACAAGAGACCCAGTACTTC	CASSSGQPPQETQYF
TRBD1	TRBV9	TRBJ1-3	.	TGTGCCAGCAGCGTAGGCTCGGACAGGGTAAACACCATATATTTT	CASSVGSDRVNTIYF
TRBD1	TRBV5-1	TRBJ2-5	.	TGCGCCAGCAGCTCAAGCCTGGGACAGGCCAAAGAGACCCAGTACTTC	CASSSSLGQAKETQYF
TRBD2	TRBV5-6	TRBJ2-5	.	TGTGCCAGCAGCTTCCCCGGGGGGGAGGGAGAGACCCAGTACTTC	CASSFPGGEGETQYF
.	TRBV4-1	TRBJ2-5	.	TGCGCCAGCAGCCAAGAAAGGGGCGGGACCCAGTACTTC	CASSQERGGTQYF
.	TRBV25-1	TRBJ1-4	.	TGTGCCAGCAGTGATCCCAGGGATTCTAGGGGCGATGAAAAACTGTTTTTT	CASSDPRDSRGDEKLFF
TRBD1	TRBV7-6	TRBJ2-2	.	TGTGCCAGCAGCTTAAAAGGGTCCGGGACAGGCGACACCGGGGAGCTGTTTTTT	CASSLKGSGTGDTGELFF